The rows below give T cell receptor beta chains drawn from one sample of a study of circulating and synovial CD4+ cells in juvenile arthritis. Assay used: immunoSEQ multiplex PCR; TCRdb lists only in-frame clones, some missing. This sample has some 30,000 clones; over 85% occur once, and the top ten carry 2.5% to 3.5%. The sample taken for sequencing was CD4+ T cells from blood. The receptor source for this set is a human donor with juvenile idiopathic arthritis. CDR3s include the opening cysteine and the closing phenylalanine or tryptophan. The order of the fields is CDR3 length, D gene, clone size, J gene, V gene, CDR3 protein, CDR3 DNA. The D gene is left open where the match is weak. Part of the rows lack a size; the others show once, few, many or a class for expanded clones.

14 TRBD1 - TRBJ1-2 TRBV6-1 CASSEAATGNGYTF TGTGCCAGCAGTGAAGCCGCGACAGGGAATGGCTACACCTTC
15 - - TRBJ1-1 TRBV10-1 CASSEDSIMNTEAFF TGCGCCAGCAGTGAGGACAGTATCATGAACACTGAAGCTTTCTTT
15 TRBD1 few TRBJ1-3 TRBV5-1 CASSETGGSGNTIYF TGCGCCAGCAGCGAGACAGGGGGCTCTGGAAACACCATATATTTT
15 TRBD1 - TRBJ2-3 TRBV9 CASSVGQGAPDTQYF TGTGCCAGCAGCGTGGGACAGGGGGCCCCAGATACGCAGTATTTT
12 - few TRBJ1-5 TRBV27 CASRTQYQPQHF TGTGCCAGCAGAACACAGTATCAGCCCCAGCATTTT
12 - - TRBJ1-1 TRBV5-5 CASSFAGGEAFF TGTGCCAGCAGCTTCGCGGGGGGTGAAGCTTTCTTT
17 - once TRBJ2-5 TRBV9 CASSGARGSAGQETQYF TGTGCCAGCAGCGGGGCCCGGGGCAGCGCGGGGCAAGAGACCCAGTACTTC
13 - - TRBJ1-1 TRBV28 CASSLRPNTEAFF TGTGCCAGCAGTTTACGTCCGAACACTGAAGCTTTCTTT
15 - - TRBJ2-3 TRBV27 CASRAVFWGTDTQYF TGTGCCAGCAGGGCGGTTTTCTGGGGCACAGATACGCAGTATTTT
14 - - TRBJ2-1 TRBV27 CASRRRDSYNEQFF TGTGCCAGCAGACGTAGGGACTCGTACAATGAGCAGTTCTTC
14 TRBD1 - TRBJ2-7 TRBV5-1 CASSTGQGFYEQYF TGCGCCAGCAGCACCGGACAGGGATTCTACGAGCAGTACTTC
20 TRBD2 - TRBJ2-1 TRBV18 CASSSSGLGRLPSSYNEQFF TGTGCCAGCTCATCATCGGGACTAGGAAGACTCCCGAGCTCCTACAATGAGCAGTTCTTC
14 TRBD2 - TRBJ2-3 TRBV7-3 CASEAGGPADTQYF TGTGCCAGCGAGGCGGGAGGGCCTGCAGATACGCAGTATTTT
14 - - TRBJ2-3 TRBV11-2 CASSLTPGSDTQYF TGTGCCAGCAGCCTCACGCCGGGGTCGGATACGCAGTATTTT
16 TRBD1 - TRBJ1-2 TRBV5-1 CASSDPERTGNYGYTF TGCGCCAGCAGTGATCCCGAGAGGACAGGGAACTATGGCTACACCTTC
15 TRBD1 - TRBJ2-1 TRBV9 CASSVNQQGSNEQFF TGTGCCAGCAGCGTCAATCAACAGGGGAGCAATGAGCAGTTCTTC
17 TRBD2 - TRBJ2-1 TRBV28 CASSVTHPGGNYNEQFF TGTGCCAGCAGTGTTACCCATCCGGGGGGGAACTACAATGAGCAGTTCTTC
14 - - TRBJ2-1 TRBV4-1 CASSQVGGSRAQFF TGCGCCAGCAGCCAAGTGGGAGGCTCCCGGGCGCAGTTCTTC